This TCR beta chain was retrieved from a study of T cell responses to AZD1222 COVID-19 vaccine. The protocol was immunoSEQ multiplex PCR, while the TCRdb copy is restricted to in-frame clones and leaves out a portion. This table holds about 140,000 clones, 85% to 90% found once. Per germline, CDR1 SGDLS and CDR2 YYNGEE. This CDR3 contains 13 residues. V was clipped by 0 bases and J by 9 bases, with 10 bases between them. The sample in question was peripheral blood, obtained on day 0 of AZD1222 vaccination. V and J are TRBV9 and TRBJ1-5; D call uncertain. The TCR originated in an adult in good health. This chain's CDR3 is CASSVDGEPPQHF. The CDR3 DNA reads TGTGCCAGCAGCGTAGATGGGGAACCGCCCCAGCATTTT. The full variable domain, in which reference TRBV9 and TRBJ1-5 provide the parts outside the CDR3, is DSGVTQTPKHLITATGQRVTLRCSPRSGDLSVYWYQQSLDQGLQFLIQYYNGEERAKGNILERFSAQQFPDLHSELNLSSLELGDSALYFCASSVDGEPPQHFGDGTRLSIL.